Listed here is a single TCR beta chain. Its antigen is unidentified. The sample originates from a study of T cells after yellow fever vaccination. As for the study in general: Fractions containing few cells were prepared with SMART-Seq v4 Ultra Low Input.

The study's findings and limits: Subsequent to the booster, the majority of primary-vaccination clones reappeared (96% CD4, about 90% CD8). Weaker overall, the secondary response nonetheless peaked faster (day 5 versus 15).

V dropped 5 bases and J dropped 4 bases, with 5 bases sitting between them. Germline CDR1 is MDHEN and CDR2 is SYDVKM. CDR3 size: 12 residues. TCRdb reanalysed the 5' RACE reads using MiXCR and keeps one entry per CDR3 protein. The repertoire holds around 530,000 distinct CDR3 sequences, about a sixth seen once, with roughly a sixth in the top ten. This receptor was obtained from a man aged 18 to 29 who received the YFV17D yellow fever vaccine. Sequencing was performed on PBMCs, taken roughly 5 days after the first yellow fever vaccination. This chain joins TRBV28 and TRBJ2-2; D remains ambiguous. The CDR3 bases are TGTGCCAGCAGTGAGTCCACCGGGGAGCTGTTTTTT. This codes for CASSESTGELFF.